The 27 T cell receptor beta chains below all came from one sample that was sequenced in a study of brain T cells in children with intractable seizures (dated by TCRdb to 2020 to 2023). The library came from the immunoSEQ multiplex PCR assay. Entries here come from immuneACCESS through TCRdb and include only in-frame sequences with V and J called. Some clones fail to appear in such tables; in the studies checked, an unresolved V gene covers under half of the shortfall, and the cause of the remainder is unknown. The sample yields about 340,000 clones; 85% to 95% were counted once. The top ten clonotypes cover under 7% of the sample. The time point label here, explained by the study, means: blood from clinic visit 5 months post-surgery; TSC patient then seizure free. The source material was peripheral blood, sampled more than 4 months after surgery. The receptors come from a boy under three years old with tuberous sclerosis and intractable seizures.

The CDR3 loop is CASSLTGNQPQHF. The CDR3 coding sequence is TGTGCCAGCAGCTTGACAGGCAATCAGCCCCAGCATTTT. The chain has TRBV7-9 and TRBJ1-5, with a possible D match to TRBD1 (5 bases). The CDR3 runs to 13 residues. Germline V gene sequence: CDR1 SEHNR, CDR2 FQNEAQ (reference sequence). V lost 3 bases and J lost 2, with 5 bases in between.

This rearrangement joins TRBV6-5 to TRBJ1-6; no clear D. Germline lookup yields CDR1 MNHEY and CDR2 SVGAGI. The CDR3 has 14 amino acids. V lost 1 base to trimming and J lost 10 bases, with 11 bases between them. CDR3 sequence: CASSYLAGKSPLHF. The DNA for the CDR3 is TGTGCCAGCAGTTACTTGGCGGGGAAATCACCCCTCCACTTT.

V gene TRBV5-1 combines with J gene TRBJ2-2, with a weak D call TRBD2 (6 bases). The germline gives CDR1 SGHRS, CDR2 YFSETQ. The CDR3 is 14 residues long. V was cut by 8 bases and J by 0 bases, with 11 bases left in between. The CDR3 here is CARRGFANTGELFF. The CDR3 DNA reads TGCGCCAGACGGGGGTTCGCGAACACCGGGGAGCTGTTTTTT.

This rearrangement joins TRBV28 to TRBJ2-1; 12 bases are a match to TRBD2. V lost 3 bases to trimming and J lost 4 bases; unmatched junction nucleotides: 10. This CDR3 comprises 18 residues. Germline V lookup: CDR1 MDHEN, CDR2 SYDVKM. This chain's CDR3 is CASSLGFLAGGRYNEQFF. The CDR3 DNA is TGTGCCAGCAGTTTGGGTTTTCTAGCGGGAGGGCGTTACAATGAGCAGTTCTTC.

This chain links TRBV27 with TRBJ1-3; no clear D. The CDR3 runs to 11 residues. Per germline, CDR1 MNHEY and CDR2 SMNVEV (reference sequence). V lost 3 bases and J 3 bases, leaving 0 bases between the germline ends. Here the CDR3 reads CASSFGNTIYF. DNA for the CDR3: TGTGCCAGCAGTTTTGGAAACACCATATATTTT.

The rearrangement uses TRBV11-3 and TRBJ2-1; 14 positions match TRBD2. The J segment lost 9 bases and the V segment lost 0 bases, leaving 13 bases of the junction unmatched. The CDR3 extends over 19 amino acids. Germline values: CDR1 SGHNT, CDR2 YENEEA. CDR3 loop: CASSLDLPRLAGGPREQFF. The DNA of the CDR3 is TGTGCCAGCAGCTTAGACTTACCGAGACTAGCGGGAGGGCCCCGTGAGCAGTTCTTC. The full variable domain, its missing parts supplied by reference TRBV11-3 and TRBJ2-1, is EAGVVQSPRYKIIEKKQPVAFWCNPISGHNTLYWYLQNLGQGPELLIRYENEEAVDDSQLPKDRFSAERLKGVDSTLKIQPAELGDSAVYLCASSLDLPRLAGGPREQFFGPGTRLTVL.

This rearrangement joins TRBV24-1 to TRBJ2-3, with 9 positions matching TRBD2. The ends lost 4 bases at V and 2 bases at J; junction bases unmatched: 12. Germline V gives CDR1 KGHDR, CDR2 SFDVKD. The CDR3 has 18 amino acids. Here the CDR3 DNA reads TGTGCCACCAGTGACGCACGAGGGCTAGCGGGGATCACAGATACGCAGTATTTT. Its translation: CATSDARGLAGITDTQYF.

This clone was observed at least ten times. In nucleotides, the CDR3 is TGTGCCACCAGCAGAGGGACAGGGGTTAACGAGCAGTACTTC. Translation: CATSRGTGVNEQYF. The chain is built from TRBV15 and TRBJ2-7; 9 bases map to TRBD1. CDR3 length: 14 residues. From germline, CDR1 is LNHNV and CDR2 YYDKDF (reference sequence). The V gene end was trimmed by 1 base and the J gene end by 5 bases; junction bases not matched to a gene: 3.

CDR3 loop: CASSSTDRLNEQFF. The CDR3 DNA sequence: TGCGCCAGCAGCTCAACCGACAGACTCAATGAGCAGTTCTTC. The chain uses TRBV5-1 and TRBJ2-1, with a weak D call TRBD1 (5 bases). CDR3 size: 14 residues. CDR1 is SGHRS, CDR2 YFSETQ, per germline. V was pared by 3 bases and J by 6 bases, with 13 bases between.

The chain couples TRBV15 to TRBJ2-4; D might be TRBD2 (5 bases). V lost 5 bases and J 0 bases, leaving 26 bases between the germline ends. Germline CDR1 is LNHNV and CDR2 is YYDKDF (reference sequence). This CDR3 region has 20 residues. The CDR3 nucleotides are TGTGCCACCAGCGAACGCGCCCCGGGATTTACCGCGTTAGCCAAAAACATTCAGTACTTC. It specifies CATSERAPGFTALAKNIQYF.

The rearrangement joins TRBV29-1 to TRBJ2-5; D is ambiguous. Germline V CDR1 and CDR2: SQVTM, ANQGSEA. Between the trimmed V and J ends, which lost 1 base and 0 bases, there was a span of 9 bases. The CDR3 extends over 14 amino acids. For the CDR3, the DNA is TGCAGCGTTGAAGTCGTTGACAACCAAGAGACCCAGTACTTC. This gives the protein CSVEVVDNQETQYF.

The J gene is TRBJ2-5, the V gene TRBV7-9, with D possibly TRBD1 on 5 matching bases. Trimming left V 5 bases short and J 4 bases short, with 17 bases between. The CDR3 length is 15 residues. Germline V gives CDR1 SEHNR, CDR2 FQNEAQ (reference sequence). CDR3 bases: TGTGCCAGCAGCCCCAGGACGGGTGGGGCAGAGACCCAGTACTTC. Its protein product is CASSPRTGGAETQYF.

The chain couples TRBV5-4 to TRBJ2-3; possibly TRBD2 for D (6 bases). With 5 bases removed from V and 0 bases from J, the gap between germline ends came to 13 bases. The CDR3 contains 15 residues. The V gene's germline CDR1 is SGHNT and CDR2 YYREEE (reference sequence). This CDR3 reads CASRRGSGSTDTQYF. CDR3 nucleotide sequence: TGTGCCAGCAGACGGGGGAGCGGAAGCACAGATACGCAGTATTTT.

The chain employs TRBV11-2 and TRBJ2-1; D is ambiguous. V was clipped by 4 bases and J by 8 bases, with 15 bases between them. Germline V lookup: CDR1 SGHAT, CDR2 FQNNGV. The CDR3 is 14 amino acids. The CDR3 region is CASSYRVFFDEQFF. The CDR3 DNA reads TGTGCCAGCAGCTATCGGGTGTTTTTCGATGAGCAGTTCTTC.

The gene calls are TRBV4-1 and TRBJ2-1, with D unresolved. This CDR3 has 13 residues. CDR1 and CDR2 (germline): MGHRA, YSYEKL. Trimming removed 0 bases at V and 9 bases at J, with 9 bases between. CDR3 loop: CASSQDTRAEQFF. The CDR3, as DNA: TGCGCCAGCAGCCAAGATACGCGTGCTGAGCAGTTCTTC.

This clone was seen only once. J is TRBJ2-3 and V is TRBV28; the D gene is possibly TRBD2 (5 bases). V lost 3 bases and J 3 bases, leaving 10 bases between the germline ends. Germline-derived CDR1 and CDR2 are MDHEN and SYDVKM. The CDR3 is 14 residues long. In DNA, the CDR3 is TGTGCCAGCAGTTTGGTACGGGGAACAGATACGCAGTATTTT. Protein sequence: CASSLVRGTDTQYF.

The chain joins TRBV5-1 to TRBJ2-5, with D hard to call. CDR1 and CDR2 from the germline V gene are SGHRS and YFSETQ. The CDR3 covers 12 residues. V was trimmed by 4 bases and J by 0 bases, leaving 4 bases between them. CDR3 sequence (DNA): TGCGCCAGCAGCCCTAACCAAGAGACCCAGTACTTC. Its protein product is CASSPNQETQYF.

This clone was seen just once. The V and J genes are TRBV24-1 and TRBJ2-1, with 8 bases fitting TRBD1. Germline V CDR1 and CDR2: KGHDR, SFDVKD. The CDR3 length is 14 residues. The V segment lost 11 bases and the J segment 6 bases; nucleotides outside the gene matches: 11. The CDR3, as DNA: TGTGCCATCCAGGGGGCTAGACTCGGCAATGAGCAGTTCTTC. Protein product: CAIQGARLGNEQFF.

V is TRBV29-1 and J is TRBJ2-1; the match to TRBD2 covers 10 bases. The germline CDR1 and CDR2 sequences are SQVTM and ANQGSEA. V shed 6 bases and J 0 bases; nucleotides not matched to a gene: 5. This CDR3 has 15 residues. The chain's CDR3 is CSVGASGSSYNEQFF. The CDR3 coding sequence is TGCAGCGTGGGGGCTAGCGGGAGCTCCTACAATGAGCAGTTCTTC.

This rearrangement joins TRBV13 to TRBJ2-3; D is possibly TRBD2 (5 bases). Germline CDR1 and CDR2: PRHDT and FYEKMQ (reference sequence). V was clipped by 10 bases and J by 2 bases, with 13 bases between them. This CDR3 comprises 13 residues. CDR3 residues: CATAPGNTDTQYF. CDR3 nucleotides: TGTGCCACCGCTCCCGGGAACACAGATACGCAGTATTTT.

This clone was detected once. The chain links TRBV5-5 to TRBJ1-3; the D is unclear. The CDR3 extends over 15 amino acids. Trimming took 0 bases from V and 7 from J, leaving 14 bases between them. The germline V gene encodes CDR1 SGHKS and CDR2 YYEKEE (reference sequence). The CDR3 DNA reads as TGTGCCAGCAGCTTGGGACCCTCTAATGGGAACACCATATATTTT. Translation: CASSLGPSNGNTIYF.

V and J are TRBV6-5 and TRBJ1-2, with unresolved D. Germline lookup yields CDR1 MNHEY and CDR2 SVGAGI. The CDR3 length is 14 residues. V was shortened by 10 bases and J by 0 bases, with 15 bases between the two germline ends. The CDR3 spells CATSIGKANYGYTF. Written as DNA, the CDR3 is TGTGCCACCTCAATTGGCAAAGCTAACTATGGCTACACCTTC.

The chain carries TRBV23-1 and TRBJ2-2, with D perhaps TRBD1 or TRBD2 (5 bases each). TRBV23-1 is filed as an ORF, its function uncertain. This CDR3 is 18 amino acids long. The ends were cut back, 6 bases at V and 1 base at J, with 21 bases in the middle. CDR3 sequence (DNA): TGCGCCAGCAGCTCTCAAAGGATCCGGGACCAGAACACCGGGGAGCTGTTTTTT. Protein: CASSSQRIRDQNTGELFF.

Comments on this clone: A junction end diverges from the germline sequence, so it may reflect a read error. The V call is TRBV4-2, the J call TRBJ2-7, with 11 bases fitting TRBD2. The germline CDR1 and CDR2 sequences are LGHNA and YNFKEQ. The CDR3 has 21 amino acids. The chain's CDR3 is CASSQGPFPGLAEPLSYGQYF. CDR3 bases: TGTGCCAGCAGCCAAGGACCCTTCCCGGGACTAGCGGAGCCACTATCCTACGGGCAGTACTTC.

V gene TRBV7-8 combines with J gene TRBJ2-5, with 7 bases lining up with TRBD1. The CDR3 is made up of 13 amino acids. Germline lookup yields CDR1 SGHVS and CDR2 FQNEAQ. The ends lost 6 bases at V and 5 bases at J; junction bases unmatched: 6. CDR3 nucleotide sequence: TGTGCCAGCAGGAACAGGGGAGCGGAGACCCAGTACTTC. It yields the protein CASRNRGAETQYF.

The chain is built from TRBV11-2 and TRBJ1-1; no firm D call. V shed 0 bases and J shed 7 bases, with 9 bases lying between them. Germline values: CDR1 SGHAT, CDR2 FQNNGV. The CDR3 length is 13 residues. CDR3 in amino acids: CASSLDLMGEAFF. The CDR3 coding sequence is TGTGCCAGCAGCTTAGATCTTATGGGTGAAGCTTTCTTT. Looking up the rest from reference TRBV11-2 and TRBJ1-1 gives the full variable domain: EAGVAQSPRYKIIEKRQSVAFWCNPISGHATLYWYQQILGQGPKLLIQFQNNGVVDDSQLPKDRFSAERLKGVDSTLKIQPAKLEDSAVYLCASSLDLMGEAFFGQGTRLTVV.

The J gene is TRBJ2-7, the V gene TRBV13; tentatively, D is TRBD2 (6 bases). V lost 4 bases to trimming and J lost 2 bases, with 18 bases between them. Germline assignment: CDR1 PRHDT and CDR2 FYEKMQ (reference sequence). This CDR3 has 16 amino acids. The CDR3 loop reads CASSSSSGTAAYEQYF. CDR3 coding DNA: TGTGCCAGCAGCTCCTCGTCCGGGACTGCTGCCTACGAGCAGTACTTC.